This T cell receptor (beta chain) is drawn from a study of shared clonotypes between healthy human individuals. The repertoire was sequenced with immunoSEQ multiplex PCR; TCRdb's copy has only in-frame clones and lacks some. The sample has about 490,000 clones, 65% to 85% seen once. The germline V gene has CDR1 SGHRS and CDR2 YFSETQ. The CDR3 covers 14 residues. V was shortened by 3 bases and J by 0 bases, with 6 bases between the two germline ends. Caucasian adults living in Nashville, Tennessee, provided all samples. V usage is TRBV5-1 and J usage is TRBJ2-2; D ambiguous. This TCR was sampled from a middle-aged woman in good health. Some clones in this sample may be carry-over from other donors' samples. Specimen: PBMCs. CDR3 sequence: CASSSNTNTGELFF. The DNA of the CDR3 is TGCGCCAGCAGCTCAAACACGAACACCGGGGAGCTGTTTTTT.